The subject of this entry is one T cell receptor (beta chain). Its antigen specificity is not known. The record has no base qualities; no much larger clone is one base away. The entry originates in a study of blood T cell repertoires in COVID-19 (TCRdb year 2020). As for the study more broadly: Collaborator samples came from the United States, Italy and Spain and covered acute and convalescent phases of COVID-19. The material from the prospective study consisted of cDNA or gDNA derived from T cells, B-cell-depleted T cells, or PBMCs. Deeply sampled blood TCRbeta repertoires from subjects exposed to, actively infected with, or recovered from COVID-19 were included in the dataset. The repertoires were released in a freely available public database intended as a resource for research on the immune response to SARS-CoV-2. Samples were obtained from the ongoing ImmuneRACE study (first 160 participants) and from 1,254 subjects provided by 6 global collaborators. Sample metadata almost always included a de-identified subject ID, COVID-19 status, age in years and sex. Where HLA class I and class II types were available, the types were taken from metadata supplied by the sample provider, not from assay-based typing. Overall study outcomes, separate from this receptor: Clinical and demographic metadata were provided uncurated, with the amount varying by source and participant.

CDR1 and CDR2 (LGHDT, YNNKEL) derive from the germline V gene (reference sequence). Cut back by 1 base and 1 base, the V and J ends lie 14 bases apart. The CDR3, cysteine through phenylalanine, is 17 amino acids long. Only the CDR3 part of the read is kept: 51 bases, read in frame from the first base. Whole blood was collected in K2EDTA tubes by collaborating institutions according to the institutions' own protocols. Collaborator samples were shipped for TCRbeta analysis as frozen whole blood, isolated PBMCs, or DNA extracted from either sample type. TCRbeta CDR3 regions were amplified from genomic DNA using the immunoSEQ Assay, a bias-controlled multiplex PCR. For the original study's pipeline: The number of nucleated cells in each sample was estimated from the amplification of reference gene primers within the assay. Sequence reads were collapsed and filtered to measure the absolute abundance of every unique TCRbeta CDR3 rearrangement. For each sample, productive Simpson clonality was calculated as the square root of Simpson's diversity index over productive rearrangements. Imported from immuneACCESS, the table was reduced by TCRdb to in-frame sequences with V and J called. These copies leave out some clones; in studies compared against another copy, an unresolved V gene accounts for under half, and the cause of the remainder is not known. V and J calls and clone size are those listed in that table; D and trimming were worked out from the DNA. Counted in this sample were 250,000 to 350,000 clones; approximately 90% of them appeared once. Around 0.88% of the sample belongs to the ten largest clones.

The TCR originated in a man in his thirties or forties with acute or convalescent COVID-19. The sequence links TRBV3-1 (or the pseudogene TRBV3-2) to TRBJ1-3; the D gene assignment is ambiguous. The sequenced sample consisted of peripheral blood. The DNA reads as follows: TGTGCCAGCAGCCAAGGCGTCTCGGGGAGGTCTGGAAACACCATATATTTT. Its coded protein is CASSQGVSGRSGNTIYF.